This passage covers 15 T cell receptor beta chains from one sample sequenced in a study of T-cell memory formation after mild COVID-19. A single record per CDR3 protein comes from TCRdb applying MiXCR to the 5' RACE reads. The table lists around 450,000 distinct CDR3 sequences, 20% of them singletons, with roughly 8% in the top ten. Sequenced material: PBMCs or a T cell subset sorted from them (not recorded which). The receptors stem from an adult woman who had mild COVID-19 (a few samples of this study predate the infection). Cell type and time point are not known.

The rearrangement links TRBV9 to TRBJ2-3; D gene ambiguous. This CDR3 region has 13 residues. V gave up 6 bases and J gave up 0 bases, with 8 bases separating them. The germline CDR1 and CDR2 sequences are SGDLS and YYNGEE. This CDR3 is CASTPGSTDTQYF. The CDR3 DNA reads as TGTGCCAGCACCCCCGGTAGCACAGATACGCAGTATTTT.

The rearrangement uses TRBV20-1 and TRBJ1-2; TRBD1 might be the D (6 bases). V lost 1 base and J lost 6, with 9 bases in between. Per the germline V gene, CDR1 is DFQATT and CDR2 is SNEGSKA (reference sequence). The CDR3 length is 12 residues. In DNA form, the CDR3 reads TGCAGTGCTAGAGTGGGGGCGCATGGCTACACCTTC. As protein: CSARVGAHGYTF.

The genes are TRBV12-3 or TRBV12-4 and TRBJ2-2; no firm D call. This CDR3 has 13 amino acids. Trimming removed 6 bases at V and 8 bases at J, with 13 bases between. The DNA of the CDR3 is TGTGCCAGCAGCATAGGGTGGATAGGGGAGCTGTTTTTT. This sequence encodes CASSIGWIGELFF.

The genes are TRBV12-3 or TRBV12-4 and TRBJ2-3, with 7 bases that match TRBD2. This CDR3 is built from 18 residues. With V trimmed by 5 bases and J by 4 bases, 18 bases remained unmatched. The CDR3 sequence is CASSPRRITHRGADTQYF. DNA for the CDR3: TGTGCCAGCAGTCCGCGAAGAATAACCCACCGGGGGGCAGATACGCAGTATTTT.

This chain links TRBV14 with TRBJ2-1, with D hard to call. The germline V gene encodes CDR1 SGHDN and CDR2 FVKESK. The V gene lost 9 bases and the J gene lost 9 bases, with 18 bases spanning the gap. This CDR3 is built from 13 residues. The CDR3 region has the DNA TGTGCCAGTTCGGTCTCTTTAGTACGTGAGCAGTTCTTC. Residues: CASSVSLVREQFF.

The genes are TRBV3-1 and TRBJ2-6; possibly TRBD1 for D (5 bases). Germline lookup yields CDR1 LGHDT and CDR2 YNNKEL (reference sequence). This CDR3 comprises 15 residues. V lost 3 bases and J lost 2, with 8 bases in between. The CDR3 nucleotides read TGTGCCAGCAGCCACAAAGGGGCTGGGGCCAACGTCCTGACTTTC. It translates to CASSHKGAGANVLTF.

This clonotype was picked up a small number of times. The chain joins TRBV7-9 to TRBJ1-2, with no clear D. Per germline, CDR1 SEHNR and CDR2 FQNEAQ (reference sequence). CDR3 length: 14 residues. Trimming stripped 5 bases from V and 7 bases from J, with 17 bases between. The CDR3 nucleotides read TGTGCCAGCAGCCGCTCCGGGAAATCCTTTGGCTACACCTTC. It encodes CASSRSGKSFGYTF. Full variable domain (rest looked up from reference TRBV7-9 and TRBJ1-2): DTGVSQNPRHKITKRGQNVTFRCDPISEHNRLYWYRQTLGQGPEFLTYFQNEAQLEKSRLLSDRFSAERPKGSFSTLEIQRTEQGDSAMYLCASSRSGKSFGYTFGSGTRLTVV.

This clonotype was counted a few times. The chain employs TRBV15 and TRBJ2-7; D is unresolved. The CDR3 is made up of 13 amino acids. The germline CDR1 and CDR2 sequences are LNHNV and YYDKDF (reference sequence). Trimming removed 3 bases from V and 7 bases from J, with 13 bases in between. The CDR3 coding sequence is TGTGCCACCAGCAGCACCTCACCTACTGAGCAGTACTTC. Protein: CATSSTSPTEQYF.

This clonotype was found a few times. The V and J genes are TRBV7-9 and TRBJ2-7; D unclear. Trimming left V 8 bases short and J 2 bases short, with 19 bases between. Germline lookup yields CDR1 SEHNR and CDR2 FQNEAQ (reference sequence). This CDR3 region has 15 residues. In DNA form, the CDR3 reads TGTGCCAGCTCGGATCTTGGTCCCGAGCCCTACGAGCAGTACTTC. It encodes CASSDLGPEPYEQYF.

This sequence joins TRBV7-9 and TRBJ1-5, with 9 bases that match TRBD1. V trimming: 2 bases; J trimming: 6 bases; junction bases outside the gene matches: 5. Germline loops: CDR1 SEHNR, CDR2 FQNEAQ (reference sequence). This CDR3 comprises 15 residues. CDR3 in amino acids: CASSLSTGGLQPQHF. DNA for the CDR3: TGTGCCAGCAGCTTAAGTACAGGGGGCCTTCAGCCCCAGCATTTT.

This clonotype has only a few counts. The J gene is TRBJ2-7, the V gene TRBV7-9; 7 nucleotides line up with TRBD1. This CDR3 is 16 amino acids long. V lost 5 bases to trimming and J lost 7 bases; unmatched junction nucleotides: 17. CDR1 SEHNR and CDR2 FQNEAQ come from the germline V gene (reference sequence). CDR3 residues: CASSPTPGQQLGEQYF. The CDR3 DNA sequence: TGTGCCAGCAGCCCCACACCGGGACAGCAACTTGGAGAGCAGTACTTC.

The CDR3 sequence: CSVETSTGEQYF. In DNA form, the CDR3 reads TGCAGCGTCGAGACTTCGACCGGAGAGCAGTACTTC. This rearrangement joins TRBV29-1 to TRBJ2-7; D is unclear. V was shortened by 6 bases and J by 7 bases, with 16 bases between the two germline ends. Germline V CDR1 and CDR2: SQVTM, ANQGSEA. The CDR3 consists of 12 residues.

V usage is TRBV5-1 and J usage is TRBJ2-2; TRBD1 aligns across 7 bases. The CDR3 is 14 residues long. Germline CDR1 reads SGHRS; CDR2 reads YFSETQ. V lost 4 bases to trimming and J lost 5 bases; unmatched junction nucleotides: 5. The CDR3 bases are TGCGCCAGCAGCGACAGGGTCCAGACCGGGGAGCTGTTTTTT. This sequence encodes CASSDRVQTGELFF.

This clonotype was seen only a few times. The CDR3 DNA is TGTGCCAGCAGTGAACCGGCCGGGGGCGGGTGGATGAACACTGAAGCTTTCTTT. This sequence encodes CASSEPAGGGWMNTEAFF. This chain joins TRBV2 and TRBJ1-1, with D possibly being TRBD1 (6 bases). Germline V gives CDR1 SNHLY, CDR2 FYNNEI. V dropped 2 bases and J dropped 0 bases, with 19 bases sitting between them. The CDR3 loop spans 18 amino acids.

The sample holds a few counts of this clonotype. The chain uses TRBV6-2 or TRBV6-3 and TRBJ2-7; D is undetermined. V was pared by 1 base and J by 6 bases, with 7 bases between. This CDR3 is 12 amino acids long. Per the germline V gene, CDR1 is MNHEY and CDR2 is SVGEGT. The DNA of the CDR3 is TGTGCCAGCAGTTACTTACTCGGCGAGCAGTACTTC. Translated, it gives CASSYLLGEQYF.